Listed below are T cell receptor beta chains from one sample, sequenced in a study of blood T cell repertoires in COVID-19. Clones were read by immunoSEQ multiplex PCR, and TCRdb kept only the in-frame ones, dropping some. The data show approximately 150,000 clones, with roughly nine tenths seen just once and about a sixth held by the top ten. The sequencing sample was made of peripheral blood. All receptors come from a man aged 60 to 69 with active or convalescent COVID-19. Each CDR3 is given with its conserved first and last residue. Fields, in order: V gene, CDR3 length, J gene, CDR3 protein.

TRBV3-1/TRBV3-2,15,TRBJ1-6,CASSFKGFENSPLHF
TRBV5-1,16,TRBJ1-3,CASTPRRDTRGNTIYF
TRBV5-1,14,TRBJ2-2,CASSLTGGTGELFF
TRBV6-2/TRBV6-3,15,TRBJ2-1,CASSPMAGRYNEQFF
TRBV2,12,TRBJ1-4,CASSRQNEKLFF
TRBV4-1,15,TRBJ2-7,CASSQGTSLFYEQYF
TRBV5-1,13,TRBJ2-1,CASSPPAYNEQFF
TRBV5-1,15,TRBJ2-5,CASSYSGTIRETQYF
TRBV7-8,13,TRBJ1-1,CASGWGEDTEAFF
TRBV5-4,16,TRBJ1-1,CASSLVLGHLNTEAFF
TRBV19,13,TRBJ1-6,CASSIQGSSPLHF